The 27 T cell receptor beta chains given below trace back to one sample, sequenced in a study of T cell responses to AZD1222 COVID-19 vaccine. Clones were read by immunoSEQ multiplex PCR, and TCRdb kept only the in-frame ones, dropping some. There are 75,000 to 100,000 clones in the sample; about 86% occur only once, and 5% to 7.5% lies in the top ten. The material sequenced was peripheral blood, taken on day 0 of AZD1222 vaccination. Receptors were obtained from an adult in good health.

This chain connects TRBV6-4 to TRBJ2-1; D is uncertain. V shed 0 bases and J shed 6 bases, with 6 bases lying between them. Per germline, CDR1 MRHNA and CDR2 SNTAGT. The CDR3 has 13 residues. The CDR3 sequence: CASSDSASNEQFF. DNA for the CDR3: TGTGCCAGCAGTGACTCGGCGTCCAATGAGCAGTTCTTC.

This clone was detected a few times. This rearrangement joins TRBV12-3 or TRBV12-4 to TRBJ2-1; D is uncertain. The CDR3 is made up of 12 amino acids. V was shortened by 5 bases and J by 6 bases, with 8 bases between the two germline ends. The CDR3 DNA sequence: TGTGCCAGCAGTCATCCGGGCAATGAGCAGTTCTTC. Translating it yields CASSHPGNEQFF.

CDR3 region: CASRGQGNEQFF. CDR3 coding DNA: TGTGCCAGCAGAGGACAAGGGAATGAGCAGTTCTTC. The V gene is TRBV3-1 (or the pseudogene TRBV3-2), the J gene TRBJ2-1; possible D gene TRBD1, 5 bases. V lost 6 bases and J lost 7, with 10 bases in between. The CDR3 sequence is 12 residues long. Per the germline V gene, CDR1 is LGHDT and CDR2 is YNNKEL (reference sequence).

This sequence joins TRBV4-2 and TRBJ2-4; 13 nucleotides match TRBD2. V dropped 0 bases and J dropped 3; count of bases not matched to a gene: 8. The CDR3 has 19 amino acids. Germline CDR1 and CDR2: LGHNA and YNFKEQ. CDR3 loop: CASSQETSGGAVDKNIQYF. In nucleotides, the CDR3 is TGTGCCAGCAGCCAAGAAACTAGCGGGGGGGCTGTGGACAAAAACATTCAGTACTTC.

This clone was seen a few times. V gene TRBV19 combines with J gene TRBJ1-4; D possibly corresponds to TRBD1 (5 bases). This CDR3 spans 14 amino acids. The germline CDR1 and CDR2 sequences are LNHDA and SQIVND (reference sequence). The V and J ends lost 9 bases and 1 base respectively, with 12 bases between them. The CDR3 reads CASWDRRTNEKLFF. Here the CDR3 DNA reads TGTGCCAGCTGGGACCGCCGAACTAATGAAAAACTGTTTTTT.

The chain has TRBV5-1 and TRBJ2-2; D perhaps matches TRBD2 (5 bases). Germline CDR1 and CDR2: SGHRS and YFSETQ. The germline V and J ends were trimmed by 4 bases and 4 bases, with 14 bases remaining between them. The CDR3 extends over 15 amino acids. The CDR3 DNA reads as TGCGCCAGCAGCCCCCGGAGGTCTGGCACCGGGGAGCTGTTTTTT. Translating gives CASSPRRSGTGELFF.

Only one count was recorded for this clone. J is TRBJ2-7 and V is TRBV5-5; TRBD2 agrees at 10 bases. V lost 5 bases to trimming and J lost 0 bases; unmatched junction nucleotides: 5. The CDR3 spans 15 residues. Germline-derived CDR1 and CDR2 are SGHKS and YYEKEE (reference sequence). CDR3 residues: CASRSTSGNSYEQYF. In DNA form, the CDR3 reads TGTGCCAGCAGATCCACTAGCGGGAACTCCTACGAGCAGTACTTC.

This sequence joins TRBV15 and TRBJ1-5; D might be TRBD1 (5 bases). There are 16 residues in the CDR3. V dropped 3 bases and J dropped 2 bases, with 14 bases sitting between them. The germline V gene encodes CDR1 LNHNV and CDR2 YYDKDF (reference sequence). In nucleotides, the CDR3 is TGTGCCACCAGCAGCCCCACGGGGCTTGGCAATCAGCCCCAGCATTTT. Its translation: CATSSPTGLGNQPQHF.

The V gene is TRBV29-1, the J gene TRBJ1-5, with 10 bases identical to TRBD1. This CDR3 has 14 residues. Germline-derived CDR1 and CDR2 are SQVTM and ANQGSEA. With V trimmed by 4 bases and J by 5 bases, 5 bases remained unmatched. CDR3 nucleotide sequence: TGCAGCGTTGTCCAAGGGACAGGGGATCAGCCCCAGCATTTT. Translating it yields CSVVQGTGDQPQHF.

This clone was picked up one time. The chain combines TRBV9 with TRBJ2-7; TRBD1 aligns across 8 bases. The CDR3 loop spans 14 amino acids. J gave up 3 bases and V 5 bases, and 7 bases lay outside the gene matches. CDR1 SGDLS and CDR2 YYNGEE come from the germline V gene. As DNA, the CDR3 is TGTGCCAGCAGGCCACAGGGGGTATTCTACGAGCAGTACTTC. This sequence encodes CASRPQGVFYEQYF. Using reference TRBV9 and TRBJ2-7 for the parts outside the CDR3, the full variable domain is DSGVTQTPKHLITATGQRVTLRCSPRSGDLSVYWYQQSLDQGLQFLIQYYNGEERAKGNILERFSAQQFPDLHSELNLSSLELGDSALYFCASRPQGVFYEQYFGPGTRLTVT.

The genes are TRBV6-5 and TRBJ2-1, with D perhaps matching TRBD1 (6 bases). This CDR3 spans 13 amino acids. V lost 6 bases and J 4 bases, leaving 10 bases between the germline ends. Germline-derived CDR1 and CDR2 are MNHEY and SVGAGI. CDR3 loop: CASRVGQYNEQFF. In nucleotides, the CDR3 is TGTGCCAGCAGGGTGGGACAATACAATGAGCAGTTCTTC.

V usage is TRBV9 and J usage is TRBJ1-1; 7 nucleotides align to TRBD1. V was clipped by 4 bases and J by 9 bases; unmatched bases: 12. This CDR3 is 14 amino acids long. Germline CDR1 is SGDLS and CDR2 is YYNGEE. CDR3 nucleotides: TGTGCCAGCAGCCCTCCGACAGGGCGGTCCCAAGCTTTCTTT. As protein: CASSPPTGRSQAFF.

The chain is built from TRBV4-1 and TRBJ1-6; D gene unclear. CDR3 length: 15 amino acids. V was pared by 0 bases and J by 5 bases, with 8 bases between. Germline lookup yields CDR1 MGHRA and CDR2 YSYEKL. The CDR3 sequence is CASSQDPADNSPLHF. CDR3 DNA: TGCGCCAGCAGCCAAGACCCGGCGGATAATTCACCCCTCCACTTT.

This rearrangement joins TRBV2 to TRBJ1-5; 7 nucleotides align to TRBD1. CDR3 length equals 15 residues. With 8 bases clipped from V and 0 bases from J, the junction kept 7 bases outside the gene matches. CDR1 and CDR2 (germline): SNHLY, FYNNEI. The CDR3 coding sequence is TGTGCCAGCGCCGGGACAGTGGATAGCAATCAGCCCCAGCATTTT. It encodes CASAGTVDSNQPQHF.

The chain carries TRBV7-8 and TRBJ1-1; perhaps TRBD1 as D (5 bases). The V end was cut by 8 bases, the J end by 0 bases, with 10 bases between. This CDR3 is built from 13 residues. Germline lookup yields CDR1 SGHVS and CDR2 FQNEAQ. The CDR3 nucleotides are TGTGCCAGCGGGGGTGGGATGAACACTGAAGCTTTCTTT. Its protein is CASGGGMNTEAFF. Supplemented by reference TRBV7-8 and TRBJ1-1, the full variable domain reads GAGVSQSPRYKVAKRGQDVALRCDPISGHVSLFWYQQALGQGPEFLTYFQNEAQLDKSGLPSDRFFAERPEGSVSTLKIQRTQQEDSAVYLCASGGGMNTEAFFGQGTRLTVV.

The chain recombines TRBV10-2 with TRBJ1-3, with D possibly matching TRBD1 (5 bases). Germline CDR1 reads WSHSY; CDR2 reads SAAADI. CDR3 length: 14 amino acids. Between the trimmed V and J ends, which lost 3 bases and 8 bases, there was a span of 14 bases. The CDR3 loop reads CASSESGDLYTIYF. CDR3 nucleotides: TGCGCCAGCAGTGAATCCGGGGACTTATACACCATATATTTT.

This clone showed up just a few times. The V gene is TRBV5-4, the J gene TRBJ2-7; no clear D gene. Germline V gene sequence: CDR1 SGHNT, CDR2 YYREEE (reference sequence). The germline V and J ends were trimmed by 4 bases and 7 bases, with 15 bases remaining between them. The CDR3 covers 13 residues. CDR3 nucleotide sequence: TGTGCCAGCAGCATTGATGGGCTCGGGGAGCAGTACTTC. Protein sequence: CASSIDGLGEQYF.

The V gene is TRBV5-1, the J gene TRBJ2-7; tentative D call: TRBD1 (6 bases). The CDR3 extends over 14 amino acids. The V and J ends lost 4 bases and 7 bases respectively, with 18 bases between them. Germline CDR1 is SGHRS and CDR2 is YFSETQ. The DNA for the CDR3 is TGCGCCAGCAGCACACCTTCCGGGACAACGGAGCAGTACTTC. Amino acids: CASSTPSGTTEQYF.

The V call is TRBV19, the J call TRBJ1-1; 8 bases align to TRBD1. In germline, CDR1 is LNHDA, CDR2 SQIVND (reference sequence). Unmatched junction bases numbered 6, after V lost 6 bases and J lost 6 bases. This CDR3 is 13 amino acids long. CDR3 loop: CASRAQGAAEAFF. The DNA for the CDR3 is TGTGCCAGTAGAGCCCAGGGGGCGGCTGAAGCTTTCTTT.

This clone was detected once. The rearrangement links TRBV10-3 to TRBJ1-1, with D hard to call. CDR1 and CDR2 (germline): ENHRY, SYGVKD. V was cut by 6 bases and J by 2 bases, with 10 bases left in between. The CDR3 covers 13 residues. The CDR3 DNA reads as TGTGCCATCAGGGGTGTAGGTAACACTGAAGCTTTCTTT. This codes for CAIRGVGNTEAFF.

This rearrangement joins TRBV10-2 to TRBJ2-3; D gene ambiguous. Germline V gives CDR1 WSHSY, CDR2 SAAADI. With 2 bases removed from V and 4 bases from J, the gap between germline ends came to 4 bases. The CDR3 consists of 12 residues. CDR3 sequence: CASSEIPDTQYF. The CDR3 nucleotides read TGCGCCAGCAGTGAGATCCCAGATACGCAGTATTTT.

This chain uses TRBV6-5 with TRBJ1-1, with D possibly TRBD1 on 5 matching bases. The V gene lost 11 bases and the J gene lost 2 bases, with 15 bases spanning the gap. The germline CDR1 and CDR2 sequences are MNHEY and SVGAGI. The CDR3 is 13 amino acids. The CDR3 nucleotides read TGTGCCGGGGGGGTCCAGGGTAACACTGAAGCTTTCTTT. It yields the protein CAGGVQGNTEAFF.

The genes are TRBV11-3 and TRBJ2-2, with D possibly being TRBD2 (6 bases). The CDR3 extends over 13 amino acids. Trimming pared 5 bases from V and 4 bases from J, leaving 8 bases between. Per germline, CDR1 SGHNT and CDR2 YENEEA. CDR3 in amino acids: CASSQAGTGELFF. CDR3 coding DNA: TGTGCCAGCAGCCAAGCGGGCACCGGGGAGCTGTTTTTT.

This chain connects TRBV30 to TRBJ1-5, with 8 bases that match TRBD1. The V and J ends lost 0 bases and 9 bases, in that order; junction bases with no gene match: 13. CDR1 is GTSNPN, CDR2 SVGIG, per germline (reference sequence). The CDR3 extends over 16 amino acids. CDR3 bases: TGTGCCTGGAGTGTATTCGGACAGGGTCGCGGATGGCCCCAGCATTTT. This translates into CAWSVFGQGRGWPQHF.

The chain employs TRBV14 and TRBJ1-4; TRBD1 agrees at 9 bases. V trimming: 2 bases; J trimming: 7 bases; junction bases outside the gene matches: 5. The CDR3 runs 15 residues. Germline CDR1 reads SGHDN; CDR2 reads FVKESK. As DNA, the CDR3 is TGTGCCAGCAGCCAACGGGGGACAGGGAGTGAAAAACTGTTTTTT. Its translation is CASSQRGTGSEKLFF.

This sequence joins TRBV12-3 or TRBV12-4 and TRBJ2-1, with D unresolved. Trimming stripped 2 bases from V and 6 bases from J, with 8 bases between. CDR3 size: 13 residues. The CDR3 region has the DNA TGTGCCAGCAGTTTAAACACCCCCAATGAGCAGTTCTTC. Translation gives CASSLNTPNEQFF.

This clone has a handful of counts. As DNA, the CDR3 is TGTGCCAGCAGCCCAGAGACCGGCACCTACGAGCAGTACTTC. It translates to CASSPETGTYEQYF. This chain uses TRBV7-2 with TRBJ2-7; D gene uncertain. Germline-derived CDR1 and CDR2 are SGHTA and FQGNSA. The CDR3 has 14 amino acids. V shed 5 bases and J shed 2 bases, with 13 bases lying between them.